This T cell receptor beta chain originates from a study of T cell responses to AZD1222 COVID-19 vaccine. This CDR3 region has 12 residues. V was clipped by 3 bases and J by 7 bases, with 9 bases between them. CDR1 is GTSNPN, CDR2 SVGIG, per germline (reference sequence). Sequencing was performed with immunoSEQ multiplex PCR; in TCRdb, only in-frame clones are kept and a portion is missing. The sample includes about 130,000 clones, roughly nine tenths of them seen just once. This clonotype originated in an adult who received the AZD1222 COVID-19 vaccine. The specimen comprised peripheral blood, sampled 28 days after the second AZD1222 dose. V and J are TRBV30 and TRBJ1-4; D ambiguous. DNA of the CDR3: TGTGCCTGGAGACGGCCCAGTGAAAAACTGTTTTTT. Translated, it gives CAWRRPSEKLFF.